A selection of T cell receptor beta chains follows, all from one sample in a study of shared clonotypes between healthy human individuals. Assay used: immunoSEQ multiplex PCR; TCRdb lists only in-frame clones, some missing. In the table there are about 1.5 million clones, under 99% of which are singletons. Sequencing was done on a sample of naive CD4+ T cells sorted from blood. The source of these receptors is a man aged 30 to 39 in good health. Both conserved end residues are part of each CDR3. A D gene is named only where the DNA matches it firmly. Only some rows state a clone size, as once, few, many or a class for expanded clones.

>TRBJ1-5|TRBV30|.|.
TGTGCCTGGAGTGTATGGGGGAAGGCGAATCAGCCCCAGCATTTT
CAWSVWGKANQPQHF
>TRBJ1-4|TRBV2|.|.
TGTGCCAGCAGCGGGACCGGTTATAATGAAAAACTGTTTTTT
CASSGTGYNEKLFF
>TRBJ2-7|TRBV19|.|.
TGTGCCAGTAGTATTTCTCCCGGCCTTCGGCGGAAGCATGGAATGGGCTTC
CASSISPGLRRKHGMGF
>TRBJ1-5|TRBV4-3|.|.
TGCGCCAGCAGCCAAGGACGAGGCAATCAGCCCCAGCATTTT
CASSQGRGNQPQHF
>TRBJ2-7|TRBV28|once|TRBD1
TGTGCCAGCAGTTTATCAGGGGGTCCCTACGAGCAGTACTTC
CASSLSGGPYEQYF
>TRBJ2-7|TRBV7-2|.|.
TGTGCCAGCAGCTTAAAGGGTACCTACGAGCAGTACTTC
CASSLKGTYEQYF
>TRBJ2-3|TRBV14|.|TRBD2
TGTGCCAGCAGCCAACCCGGGACTAGCGGGAGGGTCGTGGATACGCAGTATTTT
CASSQPGTSGRVVDTQYF
>TRBJ2-7|TRBV5-1|.|TRBD2
TGCGCCAGCACCCGGACTAGCGGGAACTACGAGCAGTACTTC
CASTRTSGNYEQYF
>TRBJ1-1|TRBV4-1|.|.
TGCGCCAGCAGCCAAGAACTTCACAGATCGAACACTGAAGCTTTCTTT
CASSQELHRSNTEAFF
>TRBJ2-3|TRBV28|.|TRBD2
TGTGCCAGCAGTTCTCGGGCCGGGACTAGCGGGGCCACAGATACGCAGTATTTT
CASSSRAGTSGATDTQYF
>TRBJ2-7|TRBV7-2|.|TRBD1
TGTGCCAGCAGGACCTCGGGGACAGGGCTGCGGTACTTC
CASRTSGTGLRYF
>TRBJ2-1|TRBV7-3|.|.
TGTGCCAGCAGCCTCAACCGAATTCGGGAGAGCTCCTACAATGAGCAGTTCTTC
CASSLNRIRESSYNEQFF
>TRBJ2-5|TRBV15|.|.
TGTGCCACTGCTCCCCCCAGGGCGGATCAAGAGACCCAGTACTTC
CATAPPRADQETQYF
>TRBJ2-4|TRBV18|once|.
TGTGCCAGCTCACCACTAAGGTCCCAGGAGAAAAACATTCAGTACTTC
CASSPLRSQEKNIQYF
>TRBJ2-1|TRBV27|.|.
TGTGCCAGCAGTCGGCGAGTCGAGAATAATGAGCAGTTCTTC
CASSRRVENNEQFF
>TRBJ2-5|TRBV29-1|.|.
TGCAGCGTTGAAAAATCAGGGGCCGAGACCCAGTACTTC
CSVEKSGAETQYF
>TRBJ1-1|TRBV27|.|TRBD1
TGTGCCAGCAGGACAGGGGTGAAGGCTGAAGCTTTCTTT
CASRTGVKAEAFF
>TRBJ2-5|TRBV18|.|TRBD2
TGTGCCAGCTCACCAAAAGGACTAGCGGGAGCAGGAGAGACCCAGTACTTC
CASSPKGLAGAGETQYF
>TRBJ2-1|TRBV5-3|.|.
TGTGCCAGAAGCTTGACAGTAGAGCACTACAATGAGCAGTTCTTC
CARSLTVEHYNEQFF
>TRBJ2-1|TRBV9|.|TRBD2
TGTGCCAGCAGCGTGGGACTACTTACTAGCTCCTACAATGAGCAGTTCTTC
CASSVGLLTSSYNEQFF
>TRBJ2-7|TRBV28|.|.
TGTGCCAGCAGCACCTTAGGGGAGCGGGCGAACGAGCAGTACTTC
CASSTLGERANEQYF
>TRBJ2-7|TRBV18|.|.
TGTGCCAGCTCACCACAGGGACCCGAGCAGTACTTC
CASSPQGPEQYF
>TRBJ1-5|TRBV28|.|TRBD1
TGTGCCAGCGTAAGGGACAGGGGGTCTGCTTGGAATCAGCCCCAGCATTTT
CASVRDRGSAWNQPQHF
>TRBJ2-3|TRBV2|.|TRBD2
TGTGCCAGCGGTTGGGACACTAGCGGAGGGGGAGATACGCAGTATTTT
CASGWDTSGGGDTQYF
>TRBJ2-5|TRBV9|.|TRBD2
TGTGCCAGCAGCGACCTAGCGGGAGGGCCGGGGGAGACCCAGTACTTC
CASSDLAGGPGETQYF
>TRBJ1-3|TRBV27|.|.
TGTGCCAGCAGTCCCCGTGACAGGTTTGGAAACACCATATATTTT
CASSPRDRFGNTIYF
>TRBJ1-4|TRBV5-1|.|TRBD1
TGCGCCAGCAGCTTGGAAGGGGGCGGTACTAATGAAAAACTGTTTTTT
CASSLEGGGTNEKLFF
>TRBJ2-5|TRBV4-3|.|.
TGCGCCAGCAGCCAAGAGGTAGTGACCCAAGAGACCCAGTACTTC
CASSQEVVTQETQYF
>TRBJ1-3|TRBV18|.|.
TGTGCCAGCTCCGAACACAGCTCTGGAAACACCATATATTTT
CASSEHSSGNTIYF
>TRBJ2-7|TRBV13|.|TRBD1
TGTGCCAGCAGCTCGCACAGGGGAGAGCAGTACTTC
CASSSHRGEQYF
>TRBJ1-3|TRBV7-3|.|.
TGTGCCAGCAGCTTAAGGCCAGCACCAGAAAACACCATATATTTT
CASSLRPAPENTIYF
>TRBJ2-7|TRBV5-1|.|.
TGCGCCAGCAGCTTGGGGGGCCTCTACGAGCAGTACTTC
CASSLGGLYEQYF
>TRBJ2-7|TRBV28|.|TRBD2
TGTGCCAGCAGAGCGTGGACTAGCGGGAGGCCCTACGAGCAGTACTTC
CASRAWTSGRPYEQYF
>TRBJ2-1|TRBV5-5|once|TRBD2
TGTGCCAGCAGCAACGGACTAGCGGCCTACAATGAGCAGTTCTTC
CASSNGLAAYNEQFF
>TRBJ2-7|TRBV27|.|.
TGTGCCAGCAGTTTCGGGACTTCGGGACACCGCTACGAGCAGTACTTC
CASSFGTSGHRYEQYF
>TRBJ2-5|TRBV4-3|.|.
TGCGCCAGCAGCCAAGATCTCCCGAGAGAAGGAGAGGAGACCCAGTACTTC
CASSQDLPREGEETQYF
>TRBJ2-3|TRBV11-2|.|.
TGTGCCAGCAGCCCCATTTGGGATACGCAGTATTTT
CASSPIWDTQYF
>TRBJ2-7|TRBV27|once|TRBD1
TGTGCCAGCAGATCCAGGGGACAGGCCTACGAGCAGTACTTC
CASRSRGQAYEQYF
>TRBJ2-3|TRBV21-1|.|.
TGTGCCAGCAGCCAACCCCGGACTAGCGGGAGCACAGATACGCAGTATTTT
CASSQPRTSGSTDTQYF
>TRBJ1-5|TRBV7-6|once|.
TGTGCCAGCAGCTTAGGACAGACCCAGCATTTT
CASSLGQTQHF
>TRBJ1-3|TRBV5-1|.|.
TGCGCCAGCAGCCGCGACGGACTCTCTGGAAACACCATATATTTT
CASSRDGLSGNTIYF
>TRBJ2-1|TRBV4-3|.|TRBD1
TGCGCCAGCAGCCAAGATCGGCACAGGGGAGCCTACAATGAGCAGTTCTTC
CASSQDRHRGAYNEQFF
>TRBJ1-2|TRBV29-1|.|.
TGCAGCGTTGAGGTGGGGGTTAACTATGGCTACACCTTC
CSVEVGVNYGYTF
>TRBJ2-7|TRBV9|.|TRBD2
TGTGCCAGCAGCGTACTAGCGGACTACGGGTACGAGCAGTACTTC
CASSVLADYGYEQYF
>TRBJ2-7|TRBV11-3|.|.
TGTGCCAGCAGCTTAGGGGGGCAGACCGCCTACGAGCAGTACTTC
CASSLGGQTAYEQYF